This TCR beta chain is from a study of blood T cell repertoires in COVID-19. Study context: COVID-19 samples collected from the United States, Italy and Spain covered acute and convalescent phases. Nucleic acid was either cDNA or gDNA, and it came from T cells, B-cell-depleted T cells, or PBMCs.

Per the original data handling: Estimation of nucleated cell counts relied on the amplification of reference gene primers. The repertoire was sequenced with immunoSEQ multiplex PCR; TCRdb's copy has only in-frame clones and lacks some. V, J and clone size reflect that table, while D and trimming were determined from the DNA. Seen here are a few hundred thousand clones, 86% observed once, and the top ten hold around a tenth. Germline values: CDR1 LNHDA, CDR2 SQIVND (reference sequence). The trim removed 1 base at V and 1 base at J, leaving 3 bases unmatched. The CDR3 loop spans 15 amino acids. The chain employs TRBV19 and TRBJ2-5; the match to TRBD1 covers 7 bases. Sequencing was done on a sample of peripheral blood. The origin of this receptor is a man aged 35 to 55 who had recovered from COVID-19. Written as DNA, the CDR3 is TGTGCCAGTAGTATAGGGGGACAGATCCAAGAGACCCAGTACTTC. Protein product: CASSIGGQIQETQYF.